A selection of T cell receptor beta chains follows, all from one sample in a study of blood T cell repertoires in COVID-19. Using immunoSEQ multiplex PCR, the repertoire was profiled, and TCRdb retains in-frame clones only, with some absent. The table includes 200,000 to 250,000 clones, 90% to 95% detected once. The sample taken for sequencing was peripheral blood. The receptors come from a man aged 55-75 years with COVID-19, enrolled during active disease. Each CDR3 is given with its conserved first and last residue. The D gene is left open where the match is weak. The size entry is marked missing in some rows and otherwise reads once, few, many or a size class.

j_gene | d_gene | v_gene | abundance | CDR3nt | CDR3aa
TRBJ2-7 | - | TRBV24-1 | - | TGTGCCACCAGTGATAGCAGGCAGGCAGCCTACGAGCAGTACTTC | CATSDSRQAAYEQYF
TRBJ2-7 | TRBD2 | TRBV5-1 | - | TGCGCCAGCAGCTACGGGGGGGCCGGGGGCGAGCAGTACTTC | CASSYGGAGGEQYF
TRBJ2-3 | - | TRBV7-9 | - | TGTGCCAGCAGCTTACGGGCGCGGGGACGCCAAGGTGATACGCAGTATTTT | CASSLRARGRQGDTQYF
TRBJ2-7 | - | TRBV5-1 | - | TGCGCCAGCAGCCCGGGGGGCCAGGGGGCGGGCTACGAGCAGTACTTC | CASSPGGQGAGYEQYF
TRBJ2-1 | TRBD2 | TRBV19 | - | TGTGCCAGTAGTATAGAATCCCCTAGCGGGAGGCTCAATGAGCAGTTCTTC | CASSIESPSGRLNEQFF
TRBJ1-6 | - | TRBV7-9 | - | TGTGCCAGCAGCTTTTCCCCCGGGGTAGTAAATTCACCCCTCCACTTT | CASSFSPGVVNSPLHF
TRBJ2-1 | TRBD2 | TRBV19 | - | TGTGCCAGTACGGTAGCGGGGACTTATTACAATGAGCAGTTCTTC | CASTVAGTYYNEQFF
TRBJ1-2 | - | TRBV12-3/TRBV12-4 | once | TGTGCCAGCAGTTTAACAGGGACCTATGGCTACACCTTC | CASSLTGTYGYTF
TRBJ2-7 | - | TRBV2 | - | TGTGCCAGCGGTAGGACTCCCTACGAGCAGTACTTC | CASGRTPYEQYF
TRBJ1-2 | TRBD1 | TRBV19 | - | TGTGCCAGTAGTATAAGACCTTCAGGGGGTGGCTACACCTTC | CASSIRPSGGGYTF
TRBJ2-7 | TRBD1 | TRBV3-1/TRBV3-2 | - | TGTGCCAGCAGCCAAGGGGTCTGGGGACAGGGTCTATCCGAGCAGTACTTC | CASSQGVWGQGLSEQYF
TRBJ2-7 | TRBD1 | TRBV14 | - | TGTGCCAGCAGCCGTTCCCGGACAGGGAGATTGTACGAGCAGTACTTC | CASSRSRTGRLYEQYF
TRBJ1-2 | - | TRBV20-1 | - | TGCAGTGCTAGTGCCCCAGCTTTGATGGAAGAGAAAACGGCTAGCTATGGCTACACCTTC | CSASAPALMEEKTASYGYTF
TRBJ1-2 | TRBD1 | TRBV7-2 | - | TGTGCCAGCAGACCGACCGGGACAGGGGGTCAGGGGGGCTACACCTTC | CASRPTGTGGQGGYTF
TRBJ1-4 | - | TRBV6-4 | - | TGTGCCAGCAGTGAAGCGACCAAACTGTTTTTT | CASSEATKLFF
TRBJ1-2 | - | TRBV27 | once | TGTGCCAGCAGCCCTATTGGGGCAGGCAATGGCTACACCTTC | CASSPIGAGNGYTF
TRBJ2-1 | - | TRBV15 | - | TGTGCCACCAGCAGAGTGGGGAGCTCCTACAATGAGCAGTTCTTC | CATSRVGSSYNEQFF
TRBJ2-1 | TRBD2 | TRBV9 | - | TGTGCCAGCTCGACGGGGGGGCTCAATGAGCAGTTCTTC | CASSTGGLNEQFF
TRBJ2-7 | - | TRBV5-5 | - | TGTGCCAGCAGCTTGGTTGGGGGGGGCCCCTACGAGCAGTACTTC | CASSLVGGGPYEQYF
TRBJ2-1 | TRBD1 | TRBV24-1 | - | TGTGCCACCAGTGACCGCGGGACAGGGGGAAATGAGCAGTTCTTC | CATSDRGTGGNEQFF
TRBJ1-1 | TRBD1 | TRBV18 | - | TGTGCCAGCTCACCACGTACAGGGGGCACTGAAGCTTTCTTT | CASSPRTGGTEAFF
TRBJ1-4 | - | TRBV7-9 | - | TGTGCCAGCAGCTTAGGACAGGCTTCTAATGAAAAACTGTTTTTT | CASSLGQASNEKLFF
TRBJ1-1 | - | TRBV19 | - | TGTGCCAGTAGTATAAACAGGGCCTTGAACACTGAAGCTTTCTTT | CASSINRALNTEAFF
TRBJ1-6 | - | TRBV6-5 | - | TGTGCCAGCAGTTATCCGGGGAGGGCCCTCCACTTT | CASSYPGRALHF
TRBJ2-1 | TRBD2 | TRBV14 | - | TGTGCCAGCAGCCAAGGCGGGGGTGAAAGAACCAGGAGCTCCTACAATGAGCAGTTCTTC | CASSQGGGERTRSSYNEQFF
TRBJ1-2 | TRBD1 | TRBV10-1 | - | TGCGCCAGCGCCCCCGGGAGCGGACAGGGGCCTTACACCTTC | CASAPGSGQGPYTF
TRBJ2-2 | TRBD1 | TRBV24-1 | - | TGTGCCACCAGTGATCCCTGGAGGACAGGGACGAACACCGGGGAGCTGTTTTTT | CATSDPWRTGTNTGELFF
TRBJ2-1 | TRBD2 | TRBV9 | - | TGTGCCAGCAGCATTGAACTACTAGCGGGGGTTGGGAATGAGCAGTTCTTC | CASSIELLAGVGNEQFF
TRBJ2-7 | - | TRBV2 | - | TGTGCCAGCAGTGTCCGGAGGAACTCCTACGAGCAGTACTTC | CASSVRRNSYEQYF
TRBJ1-2 | TRBD1 | TRBV6-2/TRBV6-3 | - | TGTGCCAGCAGCCGCCCCGACAGGGGGGCTAACTATGGCTACACCTTC | CASSRPDRGANYGYTF
TRBJ2-7 | TRBD1 | TRBV11-2 | - | TGTGCCAGCAGCCGTCCAAACCACAGGGGGCACGAGCAGTACTTC | CASSRPNHRGHEQYF
TRBJ1-5 | - | TRBV24-1 | - | TGTGCCACCAGTGACCCGACTGACGAATCAGTGTCCCAGCATTTT | CATSDPTDESVSQHF
TRBJ1-4 | TRBD1 | TRBV28 | - | TGTGCCAGCAGAGCCCCGGGCAGGGGGGAAAAACTGTTTTTT | CASRAPGRGEKLFF
TRBJ1-1 | TRBD1 | TRBV7-2 | - | TGTGCCAGCAGCGCGGACAGGGTAAGAACTGAAGCTTTCTTT | CASSADRVRTEAFF
TRBJ1-2 | - | TRBV7-9 | - | TGTGCCAGCAGCTTTTCCGGGACACATGGCTACACCTTC | CASSFSGTHGYTF
TRBJ2-1 | TRBD1 | TRBV19 | - | TGTGCCAGTAATCCCGGGACAGGGTTTCATGAGCAGTTCTTC | CASNPGTGFHEQFF
TRBJ2-2 | TRBD2 | TRBV15 | - | TGTGCCACCAGCACTCGGGGGAGGGGCACCGGGGAGCTGTTTTTT | CATSTRGRGTGELFF
TRBJ2-1 | TRBD2 | TRBV5-5 | once | TGTGCCAGCAGCCCGGGACTAGCGGGAGGGCCTGAGCAGTTCTTC | CASSPGLAGGPEQFF
TRBJ2-1 | TRBD2 | TRBV30 | - | TGTGCCTGGAGGTCCAGCGGGAGGTTAAATGAGCAGTTCTTC | CAWRSSGRLNEQFF
TRBJ2-1 | - | TRBV28 | - | TGTGCCAGCAGTTTTGGGTATTCGGGCAATGAGCAGTTCTTC | CASSFGYSGNEQFF
TRBJ1-6 | TRBD1 | TRBV10-2 | - | TGCGCCAGCACCGAACAGGGGGCAAATTCACCCCTCCACTTT | CASTEQGANSPLHF
TRBJ1-6 | - | TRBV6-5 | - | TGTGCCAGCAGTTACTCACGGAATTCACCCCTCCACTTT | CASSYSRNSPLHF
TRBJ2-1 | TRBD2 | TRBV2 | - | TGTGCCAGCAGGTCGACTAGCGGGGGGTCCGATGAGCAGTTCTTC | CASRSTSGGSDEQFF
TRBJ2-5 | - | TRBV28 | - | TGTGCCAGCACCGAGAGGGAGACCCAGTACTTC | CASTERETQYF
TRBJ1-3 | - | TRBV30 | - | TGTGCCTGGAGTAATCAAGGACTTCCCGTATATTTT | CAWSNQGLPVYF
TRBJ2-1 | - | TRBV5-1 | - | TGCGCCAGCAGTCCAGGGGACTACAATGAGCAGTTCTTC | CASSPGDYNEQFF
TRBJ2-3 | TRBD2 | TRBV5-1 | - | TGCGCCAGCAGCTTGCTGACTAGCGGGGGGGCGAGCACAGATACGCAGTATTTT | CASSLLTSGGASTDTQYF
TRBJ1-5 | - | TRBV7-2 | - | TGTGCCAGCAGCTTAATGGGAGGCCAGCCCCAGCATTTT | CASSLMGGQPQHF
TRBJ2-7 | TRBD1 | TRBV19 | - | TGTGCCAGTAGTACCCGGACAGGGCATTCCCCGTACGAGCAGTACTTC | CASSTRTGHSPYEQYF
TRBJ2-7 | - | TRBV28 | once | TGTGCCAGCAAGGGGCGAAACGGATACGAGCAGTACTTC | CASKGRNGYEQYF